These T cell receptor beta chains were read from a single sample in a study of circulating CD8 cells and anti-PD-1 response in melanoma. TCRdb redid the calling of the reads with MiXCR, one entry per CDR3 protein. This table holds approximately 2,000 distinct CDR3 sequences, around 7.2% found once. This specimen consisted of CD8+ T cells from PBMCs, obtained at baseline or after one month of anti-PD-1 therapy (not recorded which). The source is a human donor with melanoma. Both conserved end residues are trimmed from each CDR3. Each record gives: V gene, CDR3 protein.

v_call: TRBV9
cdr3_aa: ASSAPDFGANVLT

v_call: TRBV28
cdr3_aa: ASRVSGTLNTGELF

v_call: TRBV29-1
cdr3_aa: SVLYTGELF

v_call: TRBV15
cdr3_aa: ATSRGRGASYEQY

v_call: TRBV19
cdr3_aa: ASSTRGEGNSGNTIY

v_call: TRBV29-1
cdr3_aa: SGGTANTGELF

v_call: TRBV20-1
cdr3_aa: SARDSQVETQY

v_call: TRBV28
cdr3_aa: ASSLWGELSARANEQF

v_call: TRBV6-2/TRBV6-3
cdr3_aa: ASSYEAAGSGELF

v_call: TRBV19
cdr3_aa: ASSILDNQPQH

v_call: TRBV19
cdr3_aa: ASSIGPQGARTEAF

v_call: TRBV14
cdr3_aa: ASSLGMATQY

v_call: TRBV7-9
cdr3_aa: ASSATDGGAEQF

v_call: TRBV20-1
cdr3_aa: SARMVAGDPDNEQF

v_call: TRBV2
cdr3_aa: ASPYQDYGYT

v_call: TRBV28
cdr3_aa: ASSGGTSGRYYEQY

v_call: TRBV29-1
cdr3_aa: SVETDLNEKLF

v_call: TRBV28
cdr3_aa: ASSAPREIETQY

v_call: TRBV9
cdr3_aa: ASSSSGGLGQPQH

v_call: TRBV5-5
cdr3_aa: ASSWTGSSYNEQF

v_call: TRBV28
cdr3_aa: ASSLHGSLAYEQY

v_call: TRBV28
cdr3_aa: ASSLTLVFYNEQF

v_call: TRBV27
cdr3_aa: ASSLSGQGYNSPLH

v_call: TRBV28
cdr3_aa: ASNRATGQF

v_call: TRBV7-2
cdr3_aa: ASSLDAGGETQY

v_call: TRBV27
cdr3_aa: ASSPSAPGLAGDNEQF

v_call: TRBV3-1
cdr3_aa: ASSQGTSGGSQETQY

v_call: TRBV19
cdr3_aa: ASSIRDYGRDTQY

v_call: TRBV29-1
cdr3_aa: SAGRVGGLNYGYT

v_call: TRBV28
cdr3_aa: ASSPTTSGNTEAF

v_call: TRBV27
cdr3_aa: ASSLSLGTEAF

v_call: TRBV9
cdr3_aa: ASSAGTGGIDEQF

v_call: TRBV29-1
cdr3_aa: SVEDKSQSYEQY

v_call: TRBV11-2
cdr3_aa: ASSLKQVEAF

v_call: TRBV28
cdr3_aa: ASSLANEQY

v_call: TRBV14
cdr3_aa: ASSQGQGGSYEQY

v_call: TRBV24-1
cdr3_aa: ATSELAGSADTQY

v_call: TRBV20-1
cdr3_aa: SARWRGRTYEQY

v_call: TRBV2
cdr3_aa: ASRLGGIQPQH

v_call: TRBV27
cdr3_aa: ASSLSAGVYNEQF